These T cell receptor beta chains were read from a single sample in a study of T cells in narcolepsy. Profiling relied on immunoSEQ multiplex PCR, and the TCRdb table lists in-frame clones only, not all of them. The repertoire consists of about 32,000 clones, with approximately 86% occurring once and the leading ten covering roughly 0.79%. Material for sequencing was CD45RA- memory CD4+ T cells from PBMCs. The receptors originated from a human donor with narcolepsy. CDR3s include the opening cysteine and the closing phenylalanine or tryptophan. Fields, in order: V gene, D gene, J gene, clone size, CDR3 DNA, CDR3 protein. D genes are given only for firm matches. Rows may omit the clone size; those that give it use once, few, many or a size class.

v_gene: TRBV7-2
d_gene: TRBD1
j_gene: TRBJ2-3
abundance: NA
CDR3nt: TGTGCCAGCAGCCAACCCCGACAGGGGCCAGATACGCAGTATTTT
CDR3aa: CASSQPRQGPDTQYF

v_gene: TRBV7-8
d_gene: NA
j_gene: TRBJ1-5
abundance: NA
CDR3nt: TGTGCCAGCAGCTTAAGGGGGGGGCAGCCCCAGCATTTT
CDR3aa: CASSLRGGQPQHF

v_gene: TRBV11-1
d_gene: NA
j_gene: TRBJ2-7
abundance: NA
CDR3nt: TGTGCCAGCAGCTTGGAGGGCCCCAGCACCTACGAGCAGTACTTC
CDR3aa: CASSLEGPSTYEQYF

v_gene: TRBV19
d_gene: NA
j_gene: TRBJ2-3
abundance: NA
CDR3nt: TGTGCCAGTAGTATAGGGACCACAGATACGCAGTATTTT
CDR3aa: CASSIGTTDTQYF

v_gene: TRBV19
d_gene: NA
j_gene: TRBJ1-2
abundance: NA
CDR3nt: TGTGCCAGTAGTATCAGCCGGGAGGGCTATGGCTACACCTTC
CDR3aa: CASSISREGYGYTF

v_gene: TRBV7-9
d_gene: NA
j_gene: TRBJ2-2
abundance: NA
CDR3nt: TGTGCCAGCAGTTTGGGGTTGGAGGGACGGAGAAACACCGGGGAGCTGTTTTTT
CDR3aa: CASSLGLEGRRNTGELFF

v_gene: TRBV18
d_gene: NA
j_gene: TRBJ2-7
abundance: NA
CDR3nt: TGTGCCAGCTCAGAGAACAGCGCCTACGAGCAGTACTTC
CDR3aa: CASSENSAYEQYF

v_gene: TRBV6-1
d_gene: NA
j_gene: TRBJ1-2
abundance: few
CDR3nt: TGTGCCAGCAATAAGGACGGATTCTATGGCTACACCTTC
CDR3aa: CASNKDGFYGYTF

v_gene: TRBV18
d_gene: NA
j_gene: TRBJ1-6
abundance: NA
CDR3nt: TGTGCCAGCTCACCATTCTCCTCACCCCTCCACTTT
CDR3aa: CASSPFSSPLHF

v_gene: TRBV6-5
d_gene: TRBD1
j_gene: TRBJ1-1
abundance: NA
CDR3nt: TGTGCCAGCAGTTCAACAGGGGGCCCGAACACTGAAGCTTTCTTT
CDR3aa: CASSSTGGPNTEAFF

v_gene: TRBV30
d_gene: NA
j_gene: TRBJ1-1
abundance: NA
CDR3nt: TGTGCCTGGAGTCCACGCTTAGGGACTGAAGCTTTCTTT
CDR3aa: CAWSPRLGTEAFF

v_gene: TRBV7-2
d_gene: NA
j_gene: TRBJ2-1
abundance: NA
CDR3nt: TGTGCCAGCAGCCGACAGGGGAGGGAATACAATGAGCAGTTCTTC
CDR3aa: CASSRQGREYNEQFF

v_gene: TRBV7-8
d_gene: NA
j_gene: TRBJ1-3
abundance: once
CDR3nt: TGTGCCAGCAGCTTACACGGAAACACCATATATTTT
CDR3aa: CASSLHGNTIYF

v_gene: TRBV28
d_gene: NA
j_gene: TRBJ2-7
abundance: once
CDR3nt: TGTGCCAGCAGTTCCCTGACAGGAGGGGCCTACGAGCAGTACTTC
CDR3aa: CASSSLTGGAYEQYF

v_gene: TRBV11-2
d_gene: NA
j_gene: TRBJ1-4
abundance: NA
CDR3nt: TGTGCCAGTACCACCAGTAATGAAAAACTGTTTTTT
CDR3aa: CASTTSNEKLFF

v_gene: TRBV11-3
d_gene: TRBD2
j_gene: TRBJ2-3
abundance: NA
CDR3nt: TGTGCCAGCAGCTTTGGACTAGCGGGCACAGATACGCAGTATTTT
CDR3aa: CASSFGLAGTDTQYF

v_gene: TRBV7-4
d_gene: TRBD1
j_gene: TRBJ1-3
abundance: NA
CDR3nt: TGTGCCAGCAGCTTTTCGGATTTGGTTGAATGGACAGGATATCCTGGAAACACCATATATTTT
CDR3aa: CASSFSDLVEWTGYPGNTIYF

v_gene: TRBV27
d_gene: NA
j_gene: TRBJ1-1
abundance: NA
CDR3nt: TGTGCCAGCAGTTTACAGAGCATGAACACTGAAGCTTTCTTT
CDR3aa: CASSLQSMNTEAFF

v_gene: TRBV5-4
d_gene: TRBD2
j_gene: TRBJ2-3
abundance: NA
CDR3nt: TGTGCCAGCGCCGGGGGGACTAGGTCGGCCACAGATACGCAGTATTTT
CDR3aa: CASAGGTRSATDTQYF

v_gene: TRBV19
d_gene: TRBD1
j_gene: TRBJ1-1
abundance: NA
CDR3nt: TGTGCCAGTAGTCTCGGACAGGGAGGCAACATGAACACTGAAGCTTTCTTT
CDR3aa: CASSLGQGGNMNTEAFF

v_gene: TRBV2
d_gene: NA
j_gene: TRBJ1-4
abundance: NA
CDR3nt: TGTGCCAGCAGGACGGACATAGCGGGAAAACTGTTTTTT
CDR3aa: CASRTDIAGKLFF

v_gene: TRBV7-2
d_gene: NA
j_gene: TRBJ2-1
abundance: NA
CDR3nt: TGTGCCAGCAGCTTAAAAGGTACGAGGATCCAGTTCTTC
CDR3aa: CASSLKGTRIQFF

v_gene: TRBV29-1
d_gene: TRBD2
j_gene: TRBJ2-7
abundance: NA
CDR3nt: TGCAGCGTTGAAGGCGGGGGCGAGCAGTACTTC
CDR3aa: CSVEGGGEQYF

v_gene: TRBV11-2
d_gene: NA
j_gene: TRBJ2-7
abundance: NA
CDR3nt: TGTGCCAGCAGCCCTCAGACCCTAAGCGGAGGGTACTTC
CDR3aa: CASSPQTLSGGYF

v_gene: TRBV6-1
d_gene: TRBD1
j_gene: TRBJ1-3
abundance: few
CDR3nt: TGTGCCAGCAGCCTGAGACAGGGGGCGCGAAACACCATATATTTT
CDR3aa: CASSLRQGARNTIYF

v_gene: TRBV20-1
d_gene: NA
j_gene: TRBJ2-5
abundance: NA
CDR3nt: TGCATCCCTATTGCGCGGGGGACCCAGTACTTC
CDR3aa: CIPIARGTQYF

v_gene: TRBV6-1
d_gene: TRBD2
j_gene: TRBJ2-1
abundance: NA
CDR3nt: TGTGCCAGCAGTGAATGGAGCGGGAGGGCCGGTGAGCAGTTCTTC
CDR3aa: CASSEWSGRAGEQFF

v_gene: TRBV7-3
d_gene: TRBD1
j_gene: TRBJ2-3
abundance: NA
CDR3nt: TGTGCCAGCAGTCGACAGGGGCAAGGCACAGATACGCAGTATTTT
CDR3aa: CASSRQGQGTDTQYF

v_gene: TRBV6-5
d_gene: NA
j_gene: TRBJ2-1
abundance: NA
CDR3nt: TGTGCCAGCAGTAACAATGAGCAGTTCTTC
CDR3aa: CASSNNEQFF

v_gene: TRBV4-1
d_gene: TRBD2
j_gene: TRBJ2-1
abundance: NA
CDR3nt: TGCGCCAGCAGCCCCCCTAGCGGGGATTACAATGAGCAGTTCTTC
CDR3aa: CASSPPSGDYNEQFF

v_gene: TRBV21-1
d_gene: NA
j_gene: TRBJ2-2
abundance: NA
CDR3nt: TGTGCCAGCAGAAAAACCGGGACAGCAGACGGGGAGCTGTTTTTT
CDR3aa: CASRKTGTADGELFF

v_gene: TRBV20-1
d_gene: NA
j_gene: TRBJ2-1
abundance: NA
CDR3nt: TGCAGTGCGGCGGGGTACAATGAGCAGTTCTTC
CDR3aa: CSAAGYNEQFF

v_gene: TRBV28
d_gene: NA
j_gene: TRBJ1-3
abundance: NA
CDR3nt: TGTGCCAGCAGTTACGACAGTTTCTTCTCTGGAAACACCATATATTTT
CDR3aa: CASSYDSFFSGNTIYF

v_gene: TRBV9
d_gene: NA
j_gene: TRBJ2-5
abundance: NA
CDR3nt: TGTGCCAGCAGCCGGAGACAGGCAGAGACCCAGTACTTC
CDR3aa: CASSRRQAETQYF

v_gene: TRBV6-9
d_gene: NA
j_gene: TRBJ1-2
abundance: NA
CDR3nt: TGTGCCAGCAGCCACAGGGTAGGAGAGGGTGGCTACACCTTC
CDR3aa: CASSHRVGEGGYTF

v_gene: TRBV5-5
d_gene: TRBD2
j_gene: TRBJ2-7
abundance: NA
CDR3nt: TGTGCCAGCAGCTTGGGACTAGCGGGGATCTACGAGCAGTACTTC
CDR3aa: CASSLGLAGIYEQYF